This T cell receptor beta chain was sequenced during a study of vaccination effects on CD4 cells after COVID-19 (dated by TCRdb to about 2022). Broadly, across the study: Each participant got two doses of an mRNA SARS-CoV-2 vaccine, either BNT162b2 or mRNA-1273. SARS-CoV-2 spike-specific CD4+ TCR repertoires were compared before and after mRNA vaccination in COVID-19 convalescent patients and in infection-naive vaccine recipients. A total of 10 COVID-19 convalescent patients and a handful of SARS-CoV-2-naive healthy vaccine recipients were included in the full study. The Oncomine TCR Beta short-read assay on an Illumina iSeq 100 was used to sequence cultures from other donors in the study.

Library preparation employed the immunoSEQ multiplex PCR assay. DNA from the cultured, isolated CD4+ T cells was subjected to TCR beta CDR3 sequencing. Under the source paper's analysis protocol: Non-productive TCR sequences were discarded, and reads were trimmed to the CDR3 region, with only CDR3s of 7 or more amino acids retained. The MANAFEST web app was used to identify antigen-specific clonotypes by comparing expansion in peptide wells with expansion in reference cultures. For clones to be considered positive, expansion at FDR<0.05 versus reference and all other wells, an odds ratio above 5, and a frequency above 0.1% in two replicate wells were required. A clonotype was defined as cross-reactive if the clonotype was significantly expanded both in SARS-CoV-2 spike wells and in at least one common cold coronavirus spike condition. CDR3 similarity was assessed by Levenshtein distance with the stringdist R package, and unrooted trees were built with ape in R 3.6.1. TCRdb obtained this table from immuneACCESS and retained in-frame rearrangements with V and J assigned. These tables miss some clones; where compared with another copy, unresolved V genes account for less than half of the shortfall, and the remainder is unexplained. Clonal size and the V and J genes are those of that table, whereas D and trimming came from the DNA. This sample holds tens of thousands of clones; roughly 73% were observed only once. The ten most abundant clones make up around 6% of the sample.

The CDR3 starts with the cysteine, ends with the phenylalanine, and has 14 residues. Only CDR3 DNA is held: 42 bases, read in frame from base 1. Taken from the germline V gene (reference sequence), the CDR1 and CDR2 loops are MNHEY and SMNVEV. Trimmed from V: 8 bases; trimmed from J: 8 bases; junction bases lacking a gene match: 14. The ViraFEST assay stimulated PBMC with viral peptide pools and then used TCR sequencing to identify antigen-specific CD4+ T cell clonotypes by expansion. After less than 13 days of culture, CD4+ T cells were isolated with the EasySep CD4+ T cell isolation kit. The absence of prior SARS-CoV-2 infection in healthy vaccine recipients was confirmed by negative nucleocapsid antibodies before and after vaccination. Approximately 2 million PBMC per well were cultured in IMDM with 5% human AB serum, 8 to 10 IU/ml IL-2 and gentamicin, plus 10 ug/ml peptides. On days 3 and 7, half of the culture medium was replaced with fresh IL-2-containing medium. Unless noted otherwise, every peptide stimulation condition was cultured in triplicate wells. PBMC were separated from whole blood using Ficoll-Paque Plus gradient centrifugation and were then either cryopreserved at -140C or used fresh. The spike proteins of SARS-CoV-2 and of the common cold coronaviruses HCoV-NL63, HCoV-OC43 and HCoV-229E were spanned by overlapping peptide pools. The QIAamp micro DNA kit was used to extract genomic DNA from the cultured CD4+ T cells.

Results and caveats for the whole study, not just this receptor: Marked clonal contraction was observed in both infection-induced and vaccine-induced clones at late post-vaccination timepoints, consistent with waning T cell responses. Only a small number of convalescent patients were included, and no early post-infection timepoints were available, which limited the study. Among healthy vaccine recipients, nearly all vaccine-induced clones were SARS-CoV-2 mono-reactive, and just 1 of 255 was cross-reactive with common cold coronaviruses.

Regarding this clone: Its target antigen remains unknown. The sample holds no much larger clone one base away, and base qualities are not on file.

In this chain, TRBV27 is recombined with TRBJ1-2, and TRBD1 matches 7 of the central bases. The origin of this receptor is a human donor who received a COVID-19 vaccine. The source material was CD4+ T cells from PBMCs cultured with HCoV-OC43 spike peptides, sampled before COVID-19 vaccination. The cell subset or site label for this specimen denotes: HCoV-OC43 spike overlapping peptide pool stimulation. At the DNA level, the sequence is TGTGCCAGCGGGGAGGGGGCCGTTCTAAGGGGCTACACCTTC. Its protein reads: CASGEGAVLRGYTF.